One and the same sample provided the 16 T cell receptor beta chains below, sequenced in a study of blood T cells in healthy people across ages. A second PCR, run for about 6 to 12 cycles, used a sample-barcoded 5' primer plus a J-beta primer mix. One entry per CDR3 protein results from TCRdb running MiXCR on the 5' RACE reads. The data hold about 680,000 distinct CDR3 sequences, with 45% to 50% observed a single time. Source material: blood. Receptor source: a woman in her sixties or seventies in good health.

The CDR3 loop reads CASSSPGGEQFF. CDR3 DNA: TGTGCCAGCAGTTCGCCAGGTGGTGAGCAGTTCTTC. The chain employs TRBV28 and TRBJ2-1, with D hard to call. V lost 4 bases, J lost 9 bases, and 10 bases lay in between. CDR1 is MDHEN and CDR2 is SYDVKM in the germline V gene. The CDR3 is made up of 12 amino acids. The complete variable domain, with remaining parts taken from reference TRBV28 and TRBJ2-1, reads DVKVTQSSRYLVKRTGEKVFLECVQDMDHENMFWYRQDPGLGLRLIYFSYDVKMKEKGDIPEGYSVSREKKERFSLILESASTNQTSMYLCASSSPGGEQFFGPGTRLTVL.

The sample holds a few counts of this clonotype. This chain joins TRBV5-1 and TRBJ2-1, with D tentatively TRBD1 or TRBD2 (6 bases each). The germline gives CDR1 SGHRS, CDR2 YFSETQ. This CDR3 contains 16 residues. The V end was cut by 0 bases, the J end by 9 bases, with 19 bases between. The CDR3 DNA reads TGCGCCAGCAGCTTGGCCGTGACGGGGGCAAGTATTGAGCAGTTCTTC. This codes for CASSLAVTGASIEQFF.

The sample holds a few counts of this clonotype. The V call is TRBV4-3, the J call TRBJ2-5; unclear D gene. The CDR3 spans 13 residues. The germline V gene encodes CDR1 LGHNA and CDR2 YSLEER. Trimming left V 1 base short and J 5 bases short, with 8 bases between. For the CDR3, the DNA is TGCGCCAGCAGCCAAGGGGTCCGGGAGACCCAGTACTTC. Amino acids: CASSQGVRETQYF.

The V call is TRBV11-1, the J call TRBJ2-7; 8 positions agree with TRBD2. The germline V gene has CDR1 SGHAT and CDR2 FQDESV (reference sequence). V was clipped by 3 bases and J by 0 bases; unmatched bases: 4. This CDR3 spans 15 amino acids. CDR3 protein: CASSFLSGSSYEQYF. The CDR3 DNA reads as TGTGCCAGCAGCTTCTTGAGCGGGAGCTCCTACGAGCAGTACTTC.

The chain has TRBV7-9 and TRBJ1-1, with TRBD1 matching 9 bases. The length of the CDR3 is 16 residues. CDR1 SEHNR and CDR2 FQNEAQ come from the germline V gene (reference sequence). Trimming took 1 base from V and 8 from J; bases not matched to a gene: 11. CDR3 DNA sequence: TGTGCCAGCAGCTTAGTTGCTAGGGGACAGGGTTCAGAAGCTTTCTTT. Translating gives CASSLVARGQGSEAFF. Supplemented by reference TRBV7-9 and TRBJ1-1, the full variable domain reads DTGVSQNPRHKITKRGQNVTFRCDPISEHNRLYWYRQTLGQGPEFLTYFQNEAQLEKSRLLSDRFSAERPKGSFSTLEIQRTEQGDSAMYLCASSLVARGQGSEAFFGQGTRLTVV.

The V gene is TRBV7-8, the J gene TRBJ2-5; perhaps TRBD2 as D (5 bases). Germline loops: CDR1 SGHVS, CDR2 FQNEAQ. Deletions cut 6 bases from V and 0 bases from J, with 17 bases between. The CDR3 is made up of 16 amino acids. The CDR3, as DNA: TGTGCCAGCAGGATCCTAGCTACCGCGTACCAAGAGACCCAGTACTTC. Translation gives CASRILATAYQETQYF.

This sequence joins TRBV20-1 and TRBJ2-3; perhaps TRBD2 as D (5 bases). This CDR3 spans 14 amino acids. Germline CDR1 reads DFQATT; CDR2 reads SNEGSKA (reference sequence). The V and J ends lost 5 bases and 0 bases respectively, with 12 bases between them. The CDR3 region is CSAAGLGSTDTQYF. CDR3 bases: TGCAGTGCTGCTGGACTGGGTAGCACAGATACGCAGTATTTT.

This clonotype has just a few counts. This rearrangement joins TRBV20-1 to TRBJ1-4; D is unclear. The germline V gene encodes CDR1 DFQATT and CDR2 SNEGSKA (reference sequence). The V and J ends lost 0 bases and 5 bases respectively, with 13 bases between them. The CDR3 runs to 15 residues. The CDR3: CSARDLGERNEKLFF. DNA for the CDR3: TGCAGTGCTAGAGATCTTGGGGAGAGGAATGAAAAACTGTTTTTT.

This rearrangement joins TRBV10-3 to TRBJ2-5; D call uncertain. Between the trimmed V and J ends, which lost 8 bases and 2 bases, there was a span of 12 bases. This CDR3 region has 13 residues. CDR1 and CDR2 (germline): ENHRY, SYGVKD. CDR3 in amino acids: CAIRNPSQETQYF. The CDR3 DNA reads TGTGCCATCCGAAACCCCTCACAAGAGACCCAGTACTTC.

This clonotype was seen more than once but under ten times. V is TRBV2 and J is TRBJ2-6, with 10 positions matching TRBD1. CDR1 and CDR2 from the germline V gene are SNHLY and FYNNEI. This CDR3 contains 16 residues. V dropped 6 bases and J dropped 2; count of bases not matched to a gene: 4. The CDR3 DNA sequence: TGTGCCAGCAGCCTCGGGACAGGGGCTGGGGCCAACGTCCTGACTTTC. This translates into CASSLGTGAGANVLTF.

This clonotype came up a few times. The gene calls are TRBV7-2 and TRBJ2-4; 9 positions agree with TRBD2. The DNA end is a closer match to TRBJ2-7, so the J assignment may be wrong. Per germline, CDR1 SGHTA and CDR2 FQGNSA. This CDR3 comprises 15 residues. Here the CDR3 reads CASSRGREGTYEQYF. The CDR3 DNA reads TGTGCCAGCAGCCGGGGGCGGGAGGGAACCTACGAGCAGTACTTC.

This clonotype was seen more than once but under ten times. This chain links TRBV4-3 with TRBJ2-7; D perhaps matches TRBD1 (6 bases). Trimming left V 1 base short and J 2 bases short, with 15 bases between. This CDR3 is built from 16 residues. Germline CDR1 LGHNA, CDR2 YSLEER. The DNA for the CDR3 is TGCGCCAGCAGCCAAGGGGCAGGACAGTTAGCCTACGAGCAGTACTTC. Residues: CASSQGAGQLAYEQYF.

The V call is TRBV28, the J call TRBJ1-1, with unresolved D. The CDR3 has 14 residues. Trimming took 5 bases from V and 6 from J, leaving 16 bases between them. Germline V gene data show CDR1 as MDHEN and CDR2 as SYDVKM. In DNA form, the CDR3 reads TGTGCCAGCAGTCTACGGGCCCAGCGGGCTGAAGCTTTCTTT. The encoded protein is CASSLRAQRAEAFF.

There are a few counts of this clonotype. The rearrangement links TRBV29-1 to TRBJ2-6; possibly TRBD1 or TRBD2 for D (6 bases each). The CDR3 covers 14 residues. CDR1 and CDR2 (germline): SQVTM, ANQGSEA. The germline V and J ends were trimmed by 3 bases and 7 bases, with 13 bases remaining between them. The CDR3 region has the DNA TGCAGCGTTGAGGGGGGCCTCCACGCCAACGTCCTGACTTTC. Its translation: CSVEGGLHANVLTF.

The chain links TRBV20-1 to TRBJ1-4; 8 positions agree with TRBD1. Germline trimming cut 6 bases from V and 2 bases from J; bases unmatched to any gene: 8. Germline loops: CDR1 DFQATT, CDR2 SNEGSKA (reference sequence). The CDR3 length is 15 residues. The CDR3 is CSAPDRVRTNEKLFF. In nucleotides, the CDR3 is TGCAGTGCGCCGGACAGGGTTCGTACTAATGAAAAACTGTTTTTT.

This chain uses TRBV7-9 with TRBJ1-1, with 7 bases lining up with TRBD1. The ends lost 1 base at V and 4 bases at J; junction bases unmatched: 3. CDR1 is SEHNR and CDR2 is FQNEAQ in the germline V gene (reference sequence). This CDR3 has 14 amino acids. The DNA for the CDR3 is TGTGCCAGCAGCTTAGGTGGACAGGCCACTGAAGCTTTCTTT. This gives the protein CASSLGGQATEAFF.